This is a list of T cell receptor beta chains from one sample in a study of T cell responses to AZD1222 COVID-19 vaccine. The table came from immunoSEQ multiplex PCR; TCRdb's copy has only in-frame clones and leaves some out. In the table there are a few hundred thousand clones, more than 80% of which are singletons. The starting material was peripheral blood, obtained on day 0 of AZD1222 vaccination. The receptors were gathered from an adult in good health. Each CDR3 is given with its conserved first and last residue. The order of the fields is V gene, J gene, CDR3 protein.

V: TRBV30; J: TRBJ1-3; CDR3: CAWRNFTGTGNTIYF
V: TRBV2; J: TRBJ1-1; CDR3: CASRGQGLVNTEAFF
V: TRBV10-3; J: TRBJ2-3; CDR3: CAIRPDPGGNTQYF
V: TRBV11-2; J: TRBJ1-1; CDR3: CASSQYRGRVTEAFF
V: TRBV28; J: TRBJ2-1; CDR3: CASSFPQIHEQFF
V: TRBV4-3; J: TRBJ2-2; CDR3: CASSPRGTSGVGELFF
V: TRBV24-1; J: TRBJ2-7; CDR3: CATSDVRAVQQYF
V: TRBV3-1/TRBV3-2; J: TRBJ2-3; CDR3: CASSPGITTDTQYF
V: TRBV3-1/TRBV3-2; J: TRBJ1-1; CDR3: CASSQRGGNTEAFF
V: TRBV28; J: TRBJ1-5; CDR3: CASSFQSGARGQPQHF
V: TRBV6-5; J: TRBJ1-2; CDR3: CASSLTRDPYGYTF
V: TRBV7-2; J: TRBJ2-2; CDR3: CASSSRTGAYTGELFF
V: TRBV19; J: TRBJ1-1; CDR3: CASTKPRQTLGTEAFF
V: TRBV7-8; J: TRBJ2-1; CDR3: CASSPRPVEQFF
V: TRBV4-3; J: TRBJ1-2; CDR3: CASSQEVGFPLWGYTF
V: TRBV19; J: TRBJ2-1; CDR3: CASGIGGGLPYNEQFF
V: TRBV9; J: TRBJ2-7; CDR3: CASIGSAYEQYF
V: TRBV29-1; J: TRBJ2-7; CDR3: CSVPPGQGAFRYF
V: TRBV6-5; J: TRBJ2-6; CDR3: CASTGASGANVLTF
V: TRBV7-2; J: TRBJ2-2; CDR3: CASRLAAGVWTGELFF
V: TRBV11-3; J: TRBJ2-7; CDR3: CASSLYWTSGPLTGYEQYF
V: TRBV4-1; J: TRBJ1-5; CDR3: CASSLGQGGQPQHF
V: TRBV7-8; J: TRBJ1-2; CDR3: CASSSQGYGYTF
V: TRBV28; J: TRBJ1-6; CDR3: CASNHRGRSYNSPLHF
V: TRBV7-8; J: TRBJ1-1; CDR3: CASSLTSGAKNTEAFF
V: TRBV28; J: TRBJ2-3; CDR3: CATMFGDTQYF
V: TRBV5-4; J: TRBJ2-3; CDR3: CASSFPTSGSDTQYF
V: TRBV4-2; J: TRBJ2-3; CDR3: CASSQLAGMGSDTQYF
V: TRBV5-1; J: TRBJ1-1; CDR3: CASSLRQGGTEAFF
V: TRBV5-1; J: TRBJ2-7; CDR3: CASSPGGVGEQYF
V: TRBV7-3; J: TRBJ2-7; CDR3: CASSLRGLAGGSYEQYF
V: TRBV7-2; J: TRBJ1-2; CDR3: CASSVWAGESSGYTF
V: TRBV4-3; J: TRBJ1-5; CDR3: CASSQENGQPQHF
V: TRBV28; J: TRBJ1-2; CDR3: CASSVGPQGNYGYTF
V: TRBV7-9; J: TRBJ1-6; CDR3: CASSSLGGSNSPLHF
V: TRBV5-1; J: TRBJ2-5; CDR3: CASSRGDRGGQETQYF
V: TRBV24-1; J: TRBJ2-7; CDR3: CATSDSRTSGGEQYF
V: TRBV7-9; J: TRBJ2-1; CDR3: CASSGTGAAGSSYNEQFF
V: TRBV7-2; J: TRBJ1-2; CDR3: CASSSAPGGYTF